This TCR beta chain was identified during a study of blood T cell repertoires in COVID-19. Across the whole study: The cDNA or gDNA used as material had been derived from T cells, B-cell-depleted T cells, or PBMCs.

V lost 0 bases and J lost 0, with 5 bases in between. The CDR3 sequence is 15 residues long. The germline gives CDR1 SGHVS, CDR2 FQNEAQ. Using immunoSEQ multiplex PCR, the repertoire was profiled, and TCRdb retains in-frame clones only, with some absent. The profile covers about 160,000 clones, with more than 85% appearing a single time and roughly 2% taken by the ten largest. The rearrangement uses TRBV7-8 and TRBJ1-4; a possible D gene is TRBD1 (5 bases). Sequenced input: peripheral blood. This TCR came from a woman aged 55-69 years with COVID-19, enrolled during active disease. CDR3 in amino acids: CASSLATATNEKLFF. CDR3 DNA: TGTGCCAGCAGCTTAGCGACAGCAACTAATGAAAAACTGTTTTTT.